The entry below describes one T cell receptor beta chain. The target antigen is unknown. PCR involved 60 Vbeta and 13 Jbeta primers. Sequencing was performed with immunoSEQ multiplex PCR; in TCRdb, only in-frame clones are kept and a portion is missing. The table lists more than 150,000 clones, approximately 84% of them singletons. This record comes from a study of cytomegalovirus exposure and HLA in healthy donors. Study-wide results and caveats: In all likelihood, a cluster of highly shared sequence variants was a sequencing artifact. The study reported that TCR beta sequences accurately predicted HLA-A and HLA-B alleles in most subjects.

This TCR came from a girl less than two years old in good health and CMV-seronegative. Sequenced input: PBMCs.

CDR3 region: CASSVGRNTEAFF. The CDR3 nucleotides read TGTGCCAGCAGTGTGGGCAGAAACACTGAAGCTTTCTTT. The J gene is TRBJ1-1, the V gene TRBV25-1; D gene uncertain. Germline CDR1 reads MGHDK; CDR2 reads SYGVNS. Trimming removed 4 bases from V and 2 bases from J, with 8 bases in between. CDR3 length equals 13 residues.